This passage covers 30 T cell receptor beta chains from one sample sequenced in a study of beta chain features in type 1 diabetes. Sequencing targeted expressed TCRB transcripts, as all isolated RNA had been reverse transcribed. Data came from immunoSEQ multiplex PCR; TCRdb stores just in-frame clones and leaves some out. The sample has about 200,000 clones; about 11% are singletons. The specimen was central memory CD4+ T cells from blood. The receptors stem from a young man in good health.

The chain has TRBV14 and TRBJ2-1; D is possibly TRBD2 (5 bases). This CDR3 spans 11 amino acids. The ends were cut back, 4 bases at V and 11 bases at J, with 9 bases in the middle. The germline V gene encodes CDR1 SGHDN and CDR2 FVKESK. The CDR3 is CASSRGPQQFF. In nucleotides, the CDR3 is TGTGCCAGCAGCCGCGGGCCCCAGCAGTTCTTC.

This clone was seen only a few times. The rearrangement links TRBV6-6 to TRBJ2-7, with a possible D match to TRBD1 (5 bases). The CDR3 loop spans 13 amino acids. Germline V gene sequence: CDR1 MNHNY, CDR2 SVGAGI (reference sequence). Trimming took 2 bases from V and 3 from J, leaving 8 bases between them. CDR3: CASSYDSYYEQYF. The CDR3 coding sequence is TGTGCCAGCAGTTACGACAGTTACTACGAGCAGTACTTC.

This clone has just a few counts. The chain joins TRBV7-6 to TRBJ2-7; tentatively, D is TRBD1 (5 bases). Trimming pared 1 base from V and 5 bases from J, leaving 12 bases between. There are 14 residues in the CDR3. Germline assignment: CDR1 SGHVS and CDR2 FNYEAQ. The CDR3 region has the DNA TGTGCCAGCAGCTTAGGCAGCAGGGCCCACGAGCAGTACTTC. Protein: CASSLGSRAHEQYF. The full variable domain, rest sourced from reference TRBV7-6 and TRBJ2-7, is GAGVSQSPRYKVTKRGQDVALRCDPISGHVSLYWYRQALGQGPEFLTYFNYEAQQDKSGLPNDRFSAERPEGSISTLTIQRTEQRDSAMYRCASSLGSRAHEQYFGPGTRLTVT.

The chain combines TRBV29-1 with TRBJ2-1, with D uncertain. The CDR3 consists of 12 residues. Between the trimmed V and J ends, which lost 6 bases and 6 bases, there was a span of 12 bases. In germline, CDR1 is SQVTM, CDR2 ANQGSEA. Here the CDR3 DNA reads TGCAGCGTAAAGTTCACGGCCAATGAGCAGTTCTTC. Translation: CSVKFTANEQFF.

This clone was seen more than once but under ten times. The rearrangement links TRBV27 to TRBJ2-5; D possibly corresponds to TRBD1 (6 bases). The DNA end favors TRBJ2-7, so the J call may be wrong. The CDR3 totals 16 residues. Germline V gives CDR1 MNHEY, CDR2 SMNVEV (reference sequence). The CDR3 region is CASSLRPDRISYEQYF. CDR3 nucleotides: TGTGCCAGCAGTTTACGTCCTGACAGGATCTCCTACGAGCAGTACTTC.

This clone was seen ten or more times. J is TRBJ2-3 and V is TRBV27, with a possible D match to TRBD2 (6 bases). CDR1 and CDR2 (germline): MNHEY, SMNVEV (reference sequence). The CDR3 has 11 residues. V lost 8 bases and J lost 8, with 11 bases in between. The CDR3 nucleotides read TGTGCCAGCCAGGGACTCGGTACGCAGTATTTT. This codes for CASQGLGTQYF.

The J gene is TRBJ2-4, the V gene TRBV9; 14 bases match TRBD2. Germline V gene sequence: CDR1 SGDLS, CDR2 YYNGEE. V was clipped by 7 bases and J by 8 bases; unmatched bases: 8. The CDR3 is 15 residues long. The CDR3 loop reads CASSGTSGSGDIQYF. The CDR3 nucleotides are TGTGCCAGCTCCGGGACTAGCGGGAGCGGGGACATTCAGTACTTC.

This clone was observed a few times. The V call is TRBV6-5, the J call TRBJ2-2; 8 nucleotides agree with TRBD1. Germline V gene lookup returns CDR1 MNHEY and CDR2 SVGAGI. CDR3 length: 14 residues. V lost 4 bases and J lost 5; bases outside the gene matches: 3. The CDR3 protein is CASSFRTGTGELFF. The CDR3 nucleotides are TGTGCCAGCAGTTTTCGGACAGGGACCGGGGAGCTGTTTTTT.

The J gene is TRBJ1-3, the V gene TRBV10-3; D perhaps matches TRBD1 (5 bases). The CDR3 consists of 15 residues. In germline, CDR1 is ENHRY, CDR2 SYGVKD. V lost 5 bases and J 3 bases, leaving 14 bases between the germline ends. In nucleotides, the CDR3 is TGTGCCATCAGTCCCTCAGGGCTTCATGGAAACACCATATATTTT. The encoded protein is CAISPSGLHGNTIYF.

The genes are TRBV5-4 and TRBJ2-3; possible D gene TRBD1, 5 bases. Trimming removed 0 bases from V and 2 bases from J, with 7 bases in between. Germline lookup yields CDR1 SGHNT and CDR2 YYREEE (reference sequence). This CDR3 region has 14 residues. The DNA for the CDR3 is TGTGCCAGCAGCTTGGGGGGCTACACAGATACGCAGTATTTT. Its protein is CASSLGGYTDTQYF.

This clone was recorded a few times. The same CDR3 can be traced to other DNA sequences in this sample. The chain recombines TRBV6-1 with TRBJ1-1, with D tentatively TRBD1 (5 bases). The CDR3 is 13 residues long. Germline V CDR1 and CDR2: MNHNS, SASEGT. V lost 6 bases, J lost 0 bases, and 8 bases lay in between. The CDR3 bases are TGTGCCAGCAGGGCAGGGCTGAACACTGAAGCTTTCTTT. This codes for CASRAGLNTEAFF.

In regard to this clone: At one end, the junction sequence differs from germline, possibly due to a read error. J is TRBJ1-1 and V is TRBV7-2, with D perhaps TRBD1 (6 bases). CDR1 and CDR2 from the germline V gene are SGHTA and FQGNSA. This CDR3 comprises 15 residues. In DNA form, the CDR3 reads TGTGCCAGCGGGAGGGGCAGGGGTGTGAAGACTGAAGCTTTCTTT. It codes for CASGRGRGVKTEAFF.

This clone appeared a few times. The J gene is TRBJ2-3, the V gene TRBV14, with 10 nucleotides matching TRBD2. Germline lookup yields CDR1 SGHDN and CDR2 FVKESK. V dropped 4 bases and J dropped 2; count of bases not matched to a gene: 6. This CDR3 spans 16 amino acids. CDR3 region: CASSPGLATVTDTQYF. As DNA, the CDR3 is TGTGCCAGCAGCCCGGGACTAGCGACTGTCACAGATACGCAGTATTTT.

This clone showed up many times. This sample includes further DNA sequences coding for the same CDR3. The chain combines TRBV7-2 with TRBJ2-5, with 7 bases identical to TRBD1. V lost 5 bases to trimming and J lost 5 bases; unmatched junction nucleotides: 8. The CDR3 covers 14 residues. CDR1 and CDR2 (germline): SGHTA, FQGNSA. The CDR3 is CASSPNRGRETQYF. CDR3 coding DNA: TGTGCCAGCAGCCCCAACAGGGGACGGGAGACCCAGTACTTC.

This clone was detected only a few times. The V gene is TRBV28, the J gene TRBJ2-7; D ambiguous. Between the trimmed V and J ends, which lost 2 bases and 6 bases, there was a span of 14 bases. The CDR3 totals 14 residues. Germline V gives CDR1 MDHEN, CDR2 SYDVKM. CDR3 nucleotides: TGTGCCAGCAGTTTAATTAACAGTGTGTCCGAGCAGTACTTC. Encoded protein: CASSLINSVSEQYF.

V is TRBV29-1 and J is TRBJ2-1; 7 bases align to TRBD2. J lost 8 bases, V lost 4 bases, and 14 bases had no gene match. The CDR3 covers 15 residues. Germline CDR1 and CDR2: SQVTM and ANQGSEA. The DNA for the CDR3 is TGCAGCGTTGCCACCGGGACTACCGGCAAAGATGAGCAGTTCTTC. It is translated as CSVATGTTGKDEQFF.

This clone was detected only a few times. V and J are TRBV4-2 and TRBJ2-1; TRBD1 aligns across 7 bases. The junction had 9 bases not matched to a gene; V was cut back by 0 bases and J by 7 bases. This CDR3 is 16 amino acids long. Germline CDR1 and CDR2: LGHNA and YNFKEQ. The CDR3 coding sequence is TGTGCCAGCAGCCAAGAACGGGACAGTTACCCTAATGAGCAGTTCTTC. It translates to CASSQERDSYPNEQFF.

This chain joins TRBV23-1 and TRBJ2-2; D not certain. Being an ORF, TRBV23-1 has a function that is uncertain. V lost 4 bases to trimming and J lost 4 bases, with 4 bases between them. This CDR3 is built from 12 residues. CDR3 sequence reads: CASSLVTGELFF. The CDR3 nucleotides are TGCGCCAGCAGTCTCGTCACCGGGGAGCTGTTTTTT.

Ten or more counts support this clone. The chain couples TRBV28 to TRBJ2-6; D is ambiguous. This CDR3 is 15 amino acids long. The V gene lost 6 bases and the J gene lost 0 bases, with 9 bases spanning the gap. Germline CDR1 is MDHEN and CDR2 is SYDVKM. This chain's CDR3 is CASSPDLSGANVLTF. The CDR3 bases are TGTGCCAGCAGCCCAGATCTCTCTGGGGCCAACGTCCTGACTTTC. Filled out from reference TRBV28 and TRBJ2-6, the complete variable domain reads DVKVTQSSRYLVKRTGEKVFLECVQDMDHENMFWYRQDPGLGLRLIYFSYDVKMKEKGDIPEGYSVSREKKERFSLILESASTNQTSMYLCASSPDLSGANVLTFGAGSRLTVL.

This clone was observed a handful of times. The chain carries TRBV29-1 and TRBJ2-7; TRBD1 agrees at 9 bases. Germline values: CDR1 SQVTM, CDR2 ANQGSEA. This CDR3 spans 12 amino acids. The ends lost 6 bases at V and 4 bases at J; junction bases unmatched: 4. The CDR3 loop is CSVWDRVYEQYF. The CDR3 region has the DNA TGCAGCGTGTGGGACAGGGTTTACGAGCAGTACTTC.

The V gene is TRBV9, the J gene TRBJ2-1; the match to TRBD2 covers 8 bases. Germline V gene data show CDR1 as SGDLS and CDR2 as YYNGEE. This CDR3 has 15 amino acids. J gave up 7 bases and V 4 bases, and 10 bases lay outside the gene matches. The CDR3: CASSPEPGGPNEQFF. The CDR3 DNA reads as TGTGCCAGCAGCCCCGAGCCGGGAGGGCCAAATGAGCAGTTCTTC.

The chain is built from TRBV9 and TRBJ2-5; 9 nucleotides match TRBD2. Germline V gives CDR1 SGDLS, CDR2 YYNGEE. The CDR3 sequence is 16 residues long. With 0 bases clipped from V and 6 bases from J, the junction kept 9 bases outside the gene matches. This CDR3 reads CASSVGSSGRTQTQYF. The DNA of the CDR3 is TGTGCCAGCAGCGTAGGAAGTAGCGGGAGAACACAGACCCAGTACTTC. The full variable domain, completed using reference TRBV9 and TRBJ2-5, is DSGVTQTPKHLITATGQRVTLRCSPRSGDLSVYWYQQSLDQGLQFLIQYYNGEERAKGNILERFSAQQFPDLHSELNLSSLELGDSALYFCASSVGSSGRTQTQYFGPGTRLLVL.

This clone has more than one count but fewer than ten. The CDR3 here is CAWAGQGYYGYTF. The CDR3 DNA reads TGTGCCTGGGCCGGACAGGGGTACTATGGCTACACCTTC. The rearrangement uses TRBV30 and TRBJ1-2; 9 positions match TRBD1. CDR1 is GTSNPN, CDR2 SVGIG, per germline (reference sequence). The junction had 4 bases not matched to a gene; V was cut back by 5 bases and J by 3 bases. CDR3 length equals 13 residues. Using reference TRBV30 and TRBJ1-2 for the parts outside the CDR3, the full variable domain is SQTIHQWPATLVQPVGSPLSLECTVEGTSNPNLYWYRQAAGRGLQLLFYSVGIGQISSEVPQNLSASRPQDRQFILSSKKLLLSDSGFYLCAWAGQGYYGYTFGSGTRLTVV.

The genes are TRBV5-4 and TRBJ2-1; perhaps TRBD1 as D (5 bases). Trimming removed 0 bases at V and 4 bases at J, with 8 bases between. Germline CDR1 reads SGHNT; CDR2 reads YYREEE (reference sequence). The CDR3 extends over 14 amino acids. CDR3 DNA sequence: TGTGCCAGCAGCTTGGAACAGGCTTACAATGAGCAGTTCTTC. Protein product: CASSLEQAYNEQFF.

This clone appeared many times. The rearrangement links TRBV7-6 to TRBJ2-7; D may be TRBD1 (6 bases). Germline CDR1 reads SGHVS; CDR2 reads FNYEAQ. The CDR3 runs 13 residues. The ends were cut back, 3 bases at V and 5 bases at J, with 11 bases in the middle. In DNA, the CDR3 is TGTGCCAGCAGCTTTAAACCAGGGGACGAGCAGTACTTC. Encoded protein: CASSFKPGDEQYF.

The CDR3 sequence is CASSEQINYGYTF. CDR3 DNA sequence: TGTGCCAGCAGCGAACAGATTAACTATGGCTACACCTTC. This chain connects TRBV2 to TRBJ1-2; D gene uncertain. The CDR3 has 13 amino acids. V was shortened by 6 bases and J by 1 base, with 9 bases between the two germline ends. Germline CDR1 and CDR2: SNHLY and FYNNEI.

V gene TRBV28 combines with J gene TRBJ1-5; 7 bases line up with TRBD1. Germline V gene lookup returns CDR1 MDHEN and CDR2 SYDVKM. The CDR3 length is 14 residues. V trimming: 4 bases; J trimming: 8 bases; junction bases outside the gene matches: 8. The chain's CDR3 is CASSYPQGVEPQHF. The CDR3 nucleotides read TGTGCCAGCAGTTATCCTCAGGGGGTCGAGCCCCAGCATTTT. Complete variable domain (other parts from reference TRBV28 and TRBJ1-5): DVKVTQSSRYLVKRTGEKVFLECVQDMDHENMFWYRQDPGLGLRLIYFSYDVKMKEKGDIPEGYSVSREKKERFSLILESASTNQTSMYLCASSYPQGVEPQHFGDGTRLSIL.

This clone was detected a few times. In DNA, the CDR3 is TGTGCCAGCAGTTTAGGGAACTCCGGGACAGGGACAGAGACCCAGTACTTC. Encoded protein: CASSLGNSGTGTETQYF. The chain recombines TRBV27 with TRBJ2-5, with 9 bases matching TRBD1. Germline CDR1 is MNHEY and CDR2 is SMNVEV (reference sequence). The V and J ends lost 2 bases and 4 bases, in that order; junction bases with no gene match: 11. The CDR3 length is 17 residues.

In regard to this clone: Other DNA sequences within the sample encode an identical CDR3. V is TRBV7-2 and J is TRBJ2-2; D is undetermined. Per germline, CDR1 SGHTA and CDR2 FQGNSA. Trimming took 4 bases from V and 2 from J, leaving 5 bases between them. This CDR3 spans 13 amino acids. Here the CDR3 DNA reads TGTGCCAGCAGCTCGCCTAACACCGGGGAGCTGTTTTTT. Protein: CASSSPNTGELFF.

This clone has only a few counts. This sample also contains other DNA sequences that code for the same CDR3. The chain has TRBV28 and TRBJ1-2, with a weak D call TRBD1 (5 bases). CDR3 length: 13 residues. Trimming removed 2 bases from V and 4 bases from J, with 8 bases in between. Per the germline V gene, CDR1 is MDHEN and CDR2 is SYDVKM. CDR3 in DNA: TGTGCCAGCAGTTTACAGGGATCCTATGGCTACACCTTC. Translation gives CASSLQGSYGYTF.